This T cell receptor beta chain was found in a study of low-dose radiotherapy and immunotherapy resistance in tumors. Study summary: A dose of 1 Gy per fraction every two weeks went to Cohort 2, totaling 13 Gy over 26 weeks. The regimen for patients comprised intravenous nivolumab 240 mg every two weeks plus intravenous ipilimumab 1 mg/kg every six weeks.

Priming of first-strand cDNA relied on TRAV- and TRBV-specific primers (covering alpha and beta chains). Over approximately 20 PCR cycles, TCRs were amplified from a constant-region primer and V-primer adapter. It was by in vitro transcription that isolated mRNA was amplified. A single record per CDR3 protein comes from TCRdb applying MiXCR to the reads. The profile shows tens of thousands of distinct CDR3 sequences, about 18% of them singletons. This clonotype occurred many times. Specified time point: before trial treatment. Along with nivolumab and ipilimumab, donors received aspirin, low-dose cyclophosphamide and low-dose radiotherapy. This sequence was found in a male donor with prostate cancer. Specimen: PBMCs, collected before treatment.

CDR3 nucleotide sequence: TGTGCCAGCAGTGAAGGGGGTGGATTTGAGACCCAGTACTTC. It codes for CASSEGGGFETQYF. The rearrangement uses TRBV6-1 and TRBJ2-5; D is unclear. There are 14 residues in the CDR3. Germline CDR1 reads MNHNS; CDR2 reads SASEGT. Trimming removed 1 base at V and 5 bases at J, with 11 bases between.